The table lists the clone carrying this T cell receptor beta chain with a few counts. V was shortened by 3 bases and J by 0 bases, with 9 bases between the two germline ends. The CDR3 covers 15 residues. The sample is drawn from a study of human T cells and chemical hapten exposure. It was the library that attached unique molecular identifiers to individual cDNA molecules. TCRdb passed the RACE reads through MiXCR, listing each CDR3 protein once. Of tens of thousands of distinct CDR3 sequences listed, 10% to 13% were seen once; the top ten hold roughly 2.4%. Described time point: patch test 1, 2 weeks after DPC sensitization. Sample treatment: therapeutic diphenylcyclopropenone sensitization with weekly scalp DPC.

The source of this sequence is a man aged 35-49 years with alopecia areata. Some clones in this sample may be carry-over from other donors' samples. The V gene is TRBV12-3 or TRBV12-4, the J gene TRBJ2-4, with D hard to call. Material: whole blood, obtained in connection with sensitization to the hapten diphenylcyclopropenone (DPC). CDR3: CASSFNSVAKNIQYF. In DNA, the CDR3 is TGTGCCAGCAGTTTCAACAGCGTAGCCAAAAACATTCAGTACTTC.